This T cell receptor beta chain was profiled in a study of control samples from healthy donors and cancer patients. The method was immunoSEQ multiplex PCR; TCRdb's version includes in-frame clones alone and lacks a portion of them. The data hold 150,000 to 200,000 clones, with approximately 90% observed a single time. CDR1 is LNHDA and CDR2 is SQIVND in the germline V gene (reference sequence). The junction had 8 bases not matched to a gene; V was cut back by 6 bases and J by 7 bases. The CDR3 contains 15 residues. The sequenced material came from blood. The genes are TRBV19 and TRBJ1-6; 8 bases map to TRBD1. This clonotype was obtained from a man aged 25-45 years in good health. The CDR3 sequence: CASRYHDRGNSPLHF. The CDR3, as DNA: TGTGCCAGTAGATACCACGACAGGGGAAATTCACCCCTCCACTTT.